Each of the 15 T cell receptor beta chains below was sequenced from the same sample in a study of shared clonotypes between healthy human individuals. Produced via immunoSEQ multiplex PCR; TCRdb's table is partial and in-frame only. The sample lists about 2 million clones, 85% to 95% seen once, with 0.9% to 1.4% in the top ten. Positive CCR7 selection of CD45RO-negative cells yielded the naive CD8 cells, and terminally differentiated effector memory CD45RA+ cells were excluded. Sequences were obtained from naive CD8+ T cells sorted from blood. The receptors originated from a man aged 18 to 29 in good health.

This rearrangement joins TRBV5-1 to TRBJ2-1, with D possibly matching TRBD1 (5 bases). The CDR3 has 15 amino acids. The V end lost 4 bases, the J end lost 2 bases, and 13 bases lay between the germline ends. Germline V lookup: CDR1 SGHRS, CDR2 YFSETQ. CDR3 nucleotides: TGCGCCAGCAGCCCGTGGACAACCACCTACAATGAGCAGTTCTTC. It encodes CASSPWTTTYNEQFF.

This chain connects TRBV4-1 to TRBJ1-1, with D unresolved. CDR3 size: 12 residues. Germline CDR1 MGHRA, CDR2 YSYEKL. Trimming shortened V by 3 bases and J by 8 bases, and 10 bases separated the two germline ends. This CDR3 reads CASSHESPEAFF. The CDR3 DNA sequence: TGCGCCAGCAGCCACGAGAGCCCGGAAGCTTTCTTT.

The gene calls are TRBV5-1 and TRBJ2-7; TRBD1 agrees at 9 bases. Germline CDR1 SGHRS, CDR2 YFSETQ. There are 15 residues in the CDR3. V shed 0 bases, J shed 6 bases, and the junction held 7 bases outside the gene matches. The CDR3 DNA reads TGCGCCAGCAGCTTGGCACTGGGACAGGGACGCGAGCAGTACTTC. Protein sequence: CASSLALGQGREQYF.

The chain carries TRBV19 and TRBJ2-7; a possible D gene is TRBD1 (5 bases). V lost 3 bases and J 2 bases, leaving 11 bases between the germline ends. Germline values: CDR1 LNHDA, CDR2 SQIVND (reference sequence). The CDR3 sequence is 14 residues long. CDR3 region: CASSIGRAAYEQYF. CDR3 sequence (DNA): TGTGCCAGTAGTATTGGCAGGGCGGCCTACGAGCAGTACTTC.

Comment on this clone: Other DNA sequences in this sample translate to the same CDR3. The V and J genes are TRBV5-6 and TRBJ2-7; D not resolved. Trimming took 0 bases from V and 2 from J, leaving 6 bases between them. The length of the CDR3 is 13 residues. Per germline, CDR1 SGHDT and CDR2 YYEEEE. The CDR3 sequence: CASSLEGTYEQYF. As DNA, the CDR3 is TGTGCCAGCAGCTTGGAAGGGACCTACGAGCAGTACTTC.

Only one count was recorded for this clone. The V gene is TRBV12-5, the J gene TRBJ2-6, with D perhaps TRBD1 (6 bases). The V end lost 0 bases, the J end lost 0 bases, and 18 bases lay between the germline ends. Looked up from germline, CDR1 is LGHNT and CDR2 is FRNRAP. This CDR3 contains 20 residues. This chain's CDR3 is CASGLVTGGQSYSGANVLTF. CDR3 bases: TGTGCTAGTGGTTTGGTTACAGGAGGACAGAGCTACTCTGGGGCCAACGTCCTGACTTTC.

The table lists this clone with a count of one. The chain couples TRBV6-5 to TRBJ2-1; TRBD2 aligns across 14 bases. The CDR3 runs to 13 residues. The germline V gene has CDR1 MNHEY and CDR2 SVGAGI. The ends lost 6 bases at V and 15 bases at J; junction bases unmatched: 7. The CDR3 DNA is TGTGCCAGCAGAACCGGGACTAGCGGGGGAGTGTTCTTC. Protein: CASRTGTSGGVFF.

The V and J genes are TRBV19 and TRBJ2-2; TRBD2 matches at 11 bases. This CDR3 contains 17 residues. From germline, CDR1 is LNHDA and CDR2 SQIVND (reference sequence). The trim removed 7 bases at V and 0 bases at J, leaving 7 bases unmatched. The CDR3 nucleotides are TGTGCCAGTACCAAACTAGCGGGGGCCGCGAACACCGGGGAGCTGTTTTTT. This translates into CASTKLAGAANTGELFF.

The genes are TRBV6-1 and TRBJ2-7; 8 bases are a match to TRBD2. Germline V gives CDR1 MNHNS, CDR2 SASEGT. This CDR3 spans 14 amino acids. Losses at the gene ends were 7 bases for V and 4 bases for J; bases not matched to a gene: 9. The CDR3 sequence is CASTKRAGDYEQYF. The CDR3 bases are TGTGCCAGCACCAAACGAGCGGGAGATTACGAGCAGTACTTC.

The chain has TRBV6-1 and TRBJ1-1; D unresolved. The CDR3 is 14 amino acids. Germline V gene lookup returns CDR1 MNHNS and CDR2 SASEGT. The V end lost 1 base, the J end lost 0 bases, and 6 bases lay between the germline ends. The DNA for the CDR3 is TGTGCCAGCAGTGAAGTTCTCCTGAACACTGAAGCTTTCTTT. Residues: CASSEVLLNTEAFF.

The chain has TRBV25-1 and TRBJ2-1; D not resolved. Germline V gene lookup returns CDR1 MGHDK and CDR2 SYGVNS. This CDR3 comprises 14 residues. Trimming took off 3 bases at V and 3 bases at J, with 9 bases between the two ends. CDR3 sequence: CASSDPSFYNEQFF. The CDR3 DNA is TGTGCCAGCAGTGATCCCTCATTCTACAATGAGCAGTTCTTC.

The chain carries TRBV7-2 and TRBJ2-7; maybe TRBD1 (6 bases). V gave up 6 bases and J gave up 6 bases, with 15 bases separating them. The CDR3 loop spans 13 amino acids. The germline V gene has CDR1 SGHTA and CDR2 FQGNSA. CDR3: CASRSTGSGEQYF. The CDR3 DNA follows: TGTGCCAGCAGATCGACAGGCTCCGGCGAGCAGTACTTC.

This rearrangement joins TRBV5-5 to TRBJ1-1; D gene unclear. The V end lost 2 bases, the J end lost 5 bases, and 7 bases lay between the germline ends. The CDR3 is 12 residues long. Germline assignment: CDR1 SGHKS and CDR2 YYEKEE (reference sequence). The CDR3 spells CASSFMGTEAFF. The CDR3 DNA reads TGTGCCAGCAGCTTCATGGGGACTGAAGCTTTCTTT.

The chain's CDR3 is CASSFVQESMKVEAFF. CDR3 bases: TGTGCCAGCAGCTTTGTTCAGGAGAGCATGAAAGTTGAAGCTTTCTTT. The chain recombines TRBV7-9 with TRBJ1-1, with unresolved D. Germline V gives CDR1 SEHNR, CDR2 FQNEAQ (reference sequence). The CDR3 is 16 amino acids. Trimming removed 3 bases at V and 7 bases at J, with 21 bases between.

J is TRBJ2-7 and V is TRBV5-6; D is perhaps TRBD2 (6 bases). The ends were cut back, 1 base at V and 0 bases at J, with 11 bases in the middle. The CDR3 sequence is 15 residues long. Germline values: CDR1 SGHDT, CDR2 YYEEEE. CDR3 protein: CASSLTGEVSYEQYF. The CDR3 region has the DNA TGTGCCAGCAGCTTGACCGGGGAGGTCTCCTACGAGCAGTACTTC.